Each of the 26 T cell receptor beta chains below was sequenced from the same sample in a study of blood T cell repertoires in COVID-19. TCRdb keeps only in-frame clones here, not all; method: immunoSEQ multiplex PCR. The sample has 65,000 to 90,000 clones, about nine tenths seen once. Sequenced input: peripheral blood. All receptors come from a woman aged 80 or over with acute or convalescent COVID-19.

The chain uses TRBV7-6 and TRBJ1-1; the D gene is possibly TRBD1 (5 bases). V lost 1 base and J 2 bases, leaving 17 bases between the germline ends. The CDR3 spans 17 residues. The germline CDR1 and CDR2 sequences are SGHVS and FNYEAQ. Here the CDR3 reads CASSLGQTYGVNTEAFF. Written as DNA, the CDR3 is TGTGCCAGCAGCTTAGGACAGACCTACGGAGTTAACACTGAAGCTTTCTTT.

The chain employs TRBV9 and TRBJ2-3; no clear D. V was pared by 3 bases and J by 2 bases, with 22 bases between. CDR1 is SGDLS and CDR2 is YYNGEE in the germline V gene. This CDR3 is 18 amino acids long. The CDR3 loop reads CASSGNPEEASPTDTQYF. In DNA, the CDR3 is TGTGCCAGCAGCGGAAACCCCGAGGAAGCGAGTCCCACAGATACGCAGTATTTT.

The chain couples TRBV21-1 to TRBJ1-2; the table's D call of TRBD1 was not tested on the DNA. TRBV21-1 has pseudogene status. This CDR3 has 15 residues. In nucleotides, the CDR3 is TGTGCCAGCAGCACCACGGACAGAGCTAACTATGGCTACACCTTC. Protein product: CASSTTDRANYGYTF.

This chain uses TRBV4-3 with TRBJ1-2, with 8 nucleotides matching TRBD1. Trimming at V came to 2 bases and at J to 3 bases, leaving 5 bases not matched to a gene. The CDR3 length is 15 residues. The V gene's germline CDR1 is LGHNA and CDR2 YSLEER. CDR3 sequence reads: CASSQTDRDHYGYTF. The CDR3 coding sequence is TGCGCCAGCAGCCAAACGGACAGGGACCACTATGGCTACACCTTC.

The rearrangement joins TRBV3-1 (or the pseudogene TRBV3-2) to TRBJ1-1, with D possibly matching TRBD1 (6 bases). There are 17 residues in the CDR3. Germline V gives CDR1 LGHDT, CDR2 YNNKEL (reference sequence). V lost 2 bases to trimming and J lost 6 bases, with 22 bases between them. The CDR3 sequence is CASSQSGAGAASAEAFF. The CDR3 bases are TGTGCCAGCAGCCAAAGTGGGGCAGGGGCAGCTAGTGCTGAAGCTTTCTTT.

This chain uses TRBV21-1 with TRBJ2-2; the table's D call, TRBD2, was not checked against the DNA. TRBV21-1 is given as a pseudogene. The CDR3 covers 14 residues. CDR3 sequence reads: CAVQGTSGRGELFF. CDR3 bases: TGTGCCGTGCAAGGGACTAGCGGGAGGGGGGAGCTGTTTTTT.

The genes are TRBV5-8 and TRBJ2-1, with 12 bases lining up with TRBD2. The germline CDR1 and CDR2 sequences are SGHTS and YDEGEE. V lost 4 bases and J lost 12; bases outside the gene matches: 14. This CDR3 is 16 amino acids long. The CDR3 loop reads CASSPRPRLAGVVQFF. Written as DNA, the CDR3 is TGTGCCAGCAGCCCCCGCCCCAGACTAGCGGGGGTAGTGCAGTTCTTC. The variable domain in full, with the rest retrieved from reference TRBV5-8 and TRBJ2-1, is EAGVTQSPTHLIKTRGQQATLRCSPISGHTSVYWYQQALGLGLQFLLWYDEGEERNRGNFPPRFSGRQFPNYSSELNVNALELEDSALYLCASSPRPRLAGVVQFFGPGTRLTVL.

V is TRBV6-5 and J is TRBJ2-3; tentative D call: TRBD2 (5 bases). CDR3 length: 14 amino acids. Trimming left V 6 bases short and J 0 bases short, with 10 bases between. The germline V gene encodes CDR1 MNHEY and CDR2 SVGAGI. The CDR3: CASREVSSTDTQYF. In DNA, the CDR3 is TGTGCCAGCAGGGAGGTCTCTAGCACAGATACGCAGTATTTT.

V usage is TRBV9 and J usage is TRBJ1-4; tentative D call: TRBD1 (5 bases). V shed 1 base and J shed 8 bases, with 12 bases lying between them. The CDR3 is 14 amino acids. Germline V gene sequence: CDR1 SGDLS, CDR2 YYNGEE. The CDR3 sequence is CASSVLGEGEKLFF. CDR3 bases: TGTGCCAGCAGCGTACTCGGGGAGGGGGAAAAACTGTTTTTT.

The rearrangement joins TRBV5-8 to TRBJ1-4, with no clear D. Per germline, CDR1 SGHTS and CDR2 YDEGEE. The CDR3 has 13 amino acids. Trimming stripped 4 bases from V and 8 bases from J, with 12 bases between. CDR3 bases: TGTGCCAGCAGCAATCGGGGTTCGGAAAAACTGTTTTTT. It translates to CASSNRGSEKLFF.

The V gene is TRBV5-1, the J gene TRBJ1-1, with D unresolved. The CDR3 extends over 14 amino acids. Deletions cut 4 bases from V and 6 bases from J, with 16 bases between. Germline V gives CDR1 SGHRS, CDR2 YFSETQ. CDR3 sequence reads: CASSPREGSAEAFF. CDR3 in DNA: TGCGCCAGCAGCCCCCGGGAAGGGAGCGCTGAAGCTTTCTTT. Full variable domain (rest looked up from reference TRBV5-1 and TRBJ1-1): KAGVTQTPRYLIKTRGQQVTLSCSPISGHRSVSWYQQTPGQGLQFLFEYFSETQRNKGNFPGRFSGRQFSNSRSEMNVSTLELGDSALYLCASSPREGSAEAFFGQGTRLTVV.

This rearrangement joins TRBV2 to TRBJ1-2; D gene ambiguous. V shed 2 bases and J shed 4 bases, with 11 bases lying between them. From germline, CDR1 is SNHLY and CDR2 FYNNEI. The CDR3 totals 14 residues. The CDR3 DNA reads TGTGCCAGCAGTGAACGCCAGTGGCCCTATGGCTACACCTTC. Translation gives CASSERQWPYGYTF.

V usage is TRBV7-9 and J usage is TRBJ1-5; 9 positions match TRBD1. After removal of 1 base from V and 4 bases from J, the junction contained 5 bases not matched to a gene. Germline loops: CDR1 SEHNR, CDR2 FQNEAQ (reference sequence). The CDR3 totals 16 residues. In DNA form, the CDR3 reads TGTGCCAGCAGCTTAGGGGGGACAGGGTTTAATCAGCCCCAGCATTTT. Translation gives CASSLGGTGFNQPQHF.

This sequence joins TRBV9 and TRBJ2-3; D ambiguous. Germline values: CDR1 SGDLS, CDR2 YYNGEE. V was shortened by 0 bases and J by 1 base, with 9 bases between the two germline ends. The CDR3 sequence is 15 residues long. The CDR3 DNA reads as TGTGCCAGCAGCGTAGGAGGCGGCGGCACAGATACGCAGTATTTT. It encodes CASSVGGGGTDTQYF.

V and J are TRBV14 and TRBJ2-4; a weak D match, TRBD1 (5 bases). V dropped 5 bases and J dropped 6 bases, with 11 bases sitting between them. The CDR3 is 13 residues long. Germline CDR1 and CDR2: SGHDN and FVKESK. CDR3 in amino acids: CASSRGFGNIQYF. The CDR3 region has the DNA TGTGCCAGCAGCAGGGGCTTCGGAAACATTCAGTACTTC. Together with reference TRBV14 and TRBJ2-4, the CDR3 gives the full variable domain: EAGVTQFPSHSVIEKGQTVTLRCDPISGHDNLYWYRRVMGKEIKFLLHFVKESKQDESGMPNNRFLAERTGGTYSTLKVQPAELEDSGVYFCASSRGFGNIQYFGAGTRLSVL.

The chain carries TRBV6-5 and TRBJ2-7, with 11 bases lining up with TRBD1. With V trimmed by 2 bases and J by 6 bases, 3 bases remained unmatched. The length of the CDR3 is 14 residues. The germline V gene encodes CDR1 MNHEY and CDR2 SVGAGI. Written as DNA, the CDR3 is TGTGCCAGCAGTTACCCGGGACAGGGGGTCGAGCAGTACTTC. Its translation: CASSYPGQGVEQYF.

The rearrangement joins TRBV19 to TRBJ1-2, with a weak D call TRBD1 (6 bases). Looked up from germline, CDR1 is LNHDA and CDR2 is SQIVND (reference sequence). The CDR3 has 14 residues. V lost 5 bases and J lost 6, with 16 bases in between. CDR3 coding DNA: TGTGCCAGTAGTTCGGACAGTATGACAAATGGCTACACCTTC. Protein: CASSSDSMTNGYTF.

The J gene is TRBJ1-2, the V gene TRBV12-3 or TRBV12-4, with 7 bases matching TRBD1. V was pared by 6 bases and J by 8 bases, with 9 bases of the junction left unmatched. This CDR3 has 13 amino acids. CDR3 nucleotide sequence: TGTGCCAGCAGAAGCGACAGGGTCGAGGGCTACACCTTC. Its protein product is CASRSDRVEGYTF.

The rearrangement uses TRBV6-5 and TRBJ2-1, with D maybe TRBD2 (5 bases). V was trimmed by 4 bases and J by 2 bases, leaving 12 bases between them. The CDR3 is made up of 15 amino acids. Per germline, CDR1 MNHEY and CDR2 SVGAGI. As DNA, the CDR3 is TGTGCCAGCAGTTCAACTAGTGTTACCTACAATGAGCAGTTCTTC. Translated, it gives CASSSTSVTYNEQFF.

J is TRBJ2-5 and V is TRBV2, with TRBD2 matching over 10 bases. This CDR3 spans 15 amino acids. CDR1 and CDR2 from the germline V gene are SNHLY and FYNNEI. Trimming cost V 6 bases and J 4 bases; bases outside gene matches: 8. CDR3 sequence reads: CASSVTGTSVETQYF. CDR3 DNA: TGTGCCAGCAGCGTCACCGGGACTAGCGTAGAGACCCAGTACTTC.

This clone showed up just a few times. V is TRBV9 and J is TRBJ2-5; tentative D call: TRBD2 (6 bases). Germline V CDR1 and CDR2: SGDLS, YYNGEE. V lost 2 bases to trimming and J lost 5 bases, with 16 bases between them. This CDR3 spans 15 amino acids. The CDR3 loop is CASSVQGGEWETQYF. The CDR3 DNA follows: TGTGCCAGCAGCGTTCAAGGAGGGGAGTGGGAGACCCAGTACTTC.

The J gene is TRBJ2-1, the V gene TRBV6-5; possibly TRBD1 for D (5 bases). The CDR3 totals 15 residues. From germline, CDR1 is MNHEY and CDR2 SVGAGI. With 2 bases removed from V and 4 bases from J, the gap between germline ends came to 12 bases. CDR3 residues: CASSYGALGYNEQFF. CDR3 nucleotide sequence: TGTGCCAGCAGTTACGGGGCACTGGGTTACAATGAGCAGTTCTTC.

The chain combines TRBV5-1 with TRBJ1-1; D is unclear. Germline CDR1 reads SGHRS; CDR2 reads YFSETQ. Trimming took off 2 bases at V and 4 bases at J, with 12 bases between the two ends. CDR3 length equals 14 residues. Here the CDR3 DNA reads TGCGCCAGCAGCTTTAGCGGGCTAGGCACTGAAGCTTTCTTT. Translation gives CASSFSGLGTEAFF.

The V and J genes are TRBV6-5 and TRBJ1-3; 7 positions match TRBD1. The germline V gene encodes CDR1 MNHEY and CDR2 SVGAGI. After removal of 6 bases from V and 4 bases from J, the junction contained 9 bases not matched to a gene. The CDR3 has 15 amino acids. In DNA, the CDR3 is TGTGCCAGCAGCGGACAGGCGCGGGGAGGAAACACCATATATTTT. Translated, it gives CASSGQARGGNTIYF.

This chain links TRBV7-2 with TRBJ2-5; 7 bases fit TRBD2. Germline V gene data show CDR1 as SGHTA and CDR2 as FQGNSA. The CDR3 loop spans 16 amino acids. Trimming cost V 5 bases and J 5 bases; bases outside gene matches: 14. The CDR3 DNA sequence: TGTGCCAGCAGCACCTGGGGGAGCGGGGTAGAGGAGACCCAGTACTTC. Its translation: CASSTWGSGVEETQYF.

The V and J genes are TRBV2 and TRBJ1-2; D uncertain. This CDR3 has 13 residues. Trimming took off 4 bases at V and 0 bases at J, with 6 bases between the two ends. Germline values: CDR1 SNHLY, CDR2 FYNNEI. CDR3 in amino acids: CASSVSSNYGYTF. The CDR3 coding sequence is TGTGCCAGCAGTGTTTCTTCTAACTATGGCTACACCTTC.